This T cell receptor (beta chain) was recorded in a study of blood T cell repertoires in COVID-19. As for the study in general: COVID-19 samples collected from the United States, Italy and Spain covered acute and convalescent phases.

The CDR3 loop spans 14 amino acids. The ends lost 2 bases at V and 0 bases at J; junction bases unmatched: 1. Germline V gives CDR1 MNHNY, CDR2 SVGAGI (reference sequence). The authors' processing: Reference gene primers were amplified, and this amplification served to estimate nucleated cell counts. Assay: immunoSEQ multiplex PCR; the TCRdb copy retains only in-frame clones and omits some. The V and J calls and clone size are taken from that table; D and trimming were inferred from the DNA. The repertoire holds approximately 54,000 clones, with roughly 80% as singletons. The V gene is TRBV6-6, the J gene TRBJ2-7; 7 positions match TRBD1. The sample consisted of peripheral blood. The TCR comes from a woman aged 60 to 75 with acute or convalescent COVID-19. The chain's CDR3 is CASSYAGGSYEQYF. Here the CDR3 DNA reads TGTGCCAGCAGTTACGCAGGGGGCTCCTACGAGCAGTACTTC.